Each of the 29 T cell receptor beta chains below was sequenced from the same sample in a study of T-cell memory formation after mild COVID-19. TCRdb passed the 5' RACE reads through MiXCR, listing each CDR3 protein once. The data hold 250,000 to 350,000 distinct CDR3 sequences, with roughly an eighth observed a single time. The sample was PBMCs or a T cell subset sorted from them (not recorded which). These receptors were taken from a young man who had mild COVID-19 (a few samples of this study predate the infection). Cell type and time point are not known.

CDR3 sequence: CASSFPFGETEAFF. The DNA for the CDR3 is TGTGCCAGCAGCTTTCCGTTTGGAGAGACTGAAGCTTTCTTT. The chain links TRBV7-2 to TRBJ1-1, with D unresolved. V was cut by 3 bases and J by 5 bases, with 13 bases left in between. CDR3 length equals 14 residues. Per germline, CDR1 SGHTA and CDR2 FQGNSA.

This clonotype was recorded many times. This rearrangement joins TRBV7-2 to TRBJ2-4; 11 nucleotides agree with TRBD2. Germline V gives CDR1 SGHTA, CDR2 FQGNSA. Trimming at V came to 4 bases and at J to 7 bases, leaving 3 bases not matched to a gene. The CDR3 consists of 14 residues. The CDR3 DNA sequence: TGTGCCAGCAGCTCCCTAGCGGGGGGCAACATTCAGTACTTC. Translating it yields CASSSLAGGNIQYF. Filled out from reference TRBV7-2 and TRBJ2-4, the complete variable domain reads GAGVSQSPSNKVTEKGKDVELRCDPISGHTALYWYRQSLGQGLEFLIYFQGNSAPDKSGLPSDRFSAERTGGSVSTLTIQRTQQEDSAVYLCASSSLAGGNIQYFGAGTRLSVL.

In this sample, this clonotype turned up a few times. The chain uses TRBV3-1 and TRBJ1-3; no clear D. Germline CDR1 and CDR2: LGHDT and YNNKEL (reference sequence). This CDR3 comprises 14 residues. Trimming took off 3 bases at V and 0 bases at J, with 6 bases between the two ends. The CDR3 spells CASSHPDSGNTIYF. CDR3 DNA: TGTGCCAGCAGCCATCCCGACTCTGGAAACACCATATATTTT. Full variable domain (missing parts from reference TRBV3-1 and TRBJ1-3): DTAVSQTPKYLVTQMGNDKSIKCEQNLGHDTMYWYKQDSKKFLKIMFSYNNKELIINETVPNRFSPKSPDKAHLNLHINSLELGDSAVYFCASSHPDSGNTIYFGEGSWLTVV.

In its sample, this clonotype was seen a few times. The chain joins TRBV7-2 to TRBJ2-1; 14 positions match TRBD2. The germline CDR1 and CDR2 sequences are SGHTA and FQGNSA. The CDR3 length is 16 residues. V shed 1 base, J shed 10 bases, and the junction held 6 bases outside the gene matches. The CDR3 DNA reads as TGTGCCAGCAGCTTAGTATCGACTAGCGGGGGGGCGGAGCAGTTCTTC. Protein: CASSLVSTSGGAEQFF.

The J gene is TRBJ1-1, the V gene TRBV20-1; D is possibly TRBD1 (5 bases). V gave up 3 bases and J gave up 3 bases, with 14 bases separating them. Looked up from germline, CDR1 is DFQATT and CDR2 is SNEGSKA (reference sequence). The CDR3 loop spans 14 amino acids. CDR3 in amino acids: CSASGGEPYTEAFF. CDR3 sequence (DNA): TGCAGTGCTAGTGGGGGGGAACCATACACTGAAGCTTTCTTT.

This clonotype appeared a few times. The J gene is TRBJ2-1, the V gene TRBV27; 7 nucleotides match TRBD2. The CDR3 extends over 15 amino acids. Per the germline V gene, CDR1 is MNHEY and CDR2 is SMNVEV (reference sequence). The V and J ends lost 3 bases and 7 bases, in that order; junction bases with no gene match: 9. The CDR3 spells CASSFGAGRGNEQFF. For the CDR3, the DNA is TGTGCCAGCAGTTTCGGGGCAGGGAGGGGTAATGAGCAGTTCTTC.

The chain joins TRBV5-4 to TRBJ2-1; D remains ambiguous. The V gene lost 5 bases and the J gene lost 0 bases, with 12 bases spanning the gap. The CDR3 has 15 residues. Germline V gene sequence: CDR1 SGHNT, CDR2 YYREEE (reference sequence). The DNA for the CDR3 is TGTGCCAGCAGGGGCGACACCGGCTCCTACAATGAGCAGTTCTTC. This gives the protein CASRGDTGSYNEQFF.

The chain recombines TRBV27 with TRBJ2-7; TRBD1 might be the D (5 bases). From germline, CDR1 is MNHEY and CDR2 SMNVEV (reference sequence). CDR3 length: 15 amino acids. Trimming left V 2 bases short and J 0 bases short, with 11 bases between. The CDR3 DNA reads TGTGCCAGCAGTTTAGTCGACAGTAGCTCCTACGAGCAGTACTTC. Translated, it gives CASSLVDSSSYEQYF.

This clonotype appeared a few times. The rearrangement joins TRBV10-2 to TRBJ2-5; 8 bases align to TRBD2. Germline V gene data show CDR1 as WSHSY and CDR2 as SAAADI. With 3 bases clipped from V and 5 bases from J, the junction kept 8 bases outside the gene matches. CDR3 size: 15 residues. CDR3 loop: CASSDYRGGGETQYF. For the CDR3, the DNA is TGCGCCAGCAGTGATTATCGGGGGGGCGGGGAGACCCAGTACTTC.

This chain links TRBV7-2 with TRBJ1-5, with D unresolved. Germline CDR1 and CDR2: SGHTA and FQGNSA. The CDR3 runs to 15 residues. V shed 5 bases and J shed 3 bases, with 14 bases lying between them. CDR3 sequence reads: CASSRAGGANQPQHF. Here the CDR3 DNA reads TGTGCCAGCAGCCGAGCGGGAGGAGCCAATCAGCCCCAGCATTTT.

This sequence joins TRBV4-3 and TRBJ1-5; no clear D gene. Germline V gene data show CDR1 as LGHNA and CDR2 as YSLEER. Deletions cut 0 bases from V and 6 bases from J, with 15 bases between. CDR3 size: 16 residues. The CDR3, as DNA: TGCGCCAGCAGCCAAGATTTATTCGGGGAGGGTCAGCCCCAGCATTTT. This codes for CASSQDLFGEGQPQHF.

This clonotype was detected ten times or more. This rearrangement joins TRBV4-1 to TRBJ2-7; the D gene is possibly TRBD1 (6 bases). Germline-derived CDR1 and CDR2 are MGHRA and YSYEKL. CDR3 size: 14 residues. Trimming stripped 4 bases from V and 5 bases from J, with 15 bases between. The CDR3 coding sequence is TGCGCCAGCAGCCGTCAAAGAGGGGACAACGAGCAGTACTTC. Translated, it gives CASSRQRGDNEQYF.

The rearrangement uses TRBV4-1 and TRBJ2-2; the D gene could be TRBD1 or TRBD2 (5 bases each). CDR3 length: 14 amino acids. V lost 4 bases, J lost 7 bases, and 13 bases lay in between. CDR1 is MGHRA and CDR2 is YSYEKL in the germline V gene. The CDR3 region is CASSRDPGNGELFF. The CDR3 nucleotides are TGCGCCAGCAGCCGGGACCCCGGGAACGGGGAGCTGTTTTTT.

The chain couples TRBV6-2 or TRBV6-3 to TRBJ1-5; D gene unclear. This CDR3 has 14 amino acids. V dropped 6 bases and J dropped 3 bases, with 12 bases sitting between them. Germline V CDR1 and CDR2: MNHEY, SVGEGT. The CDR3 loop is CASSHSKINQPQHF. The CDR3 DNA reads TGTGCCAGCAGCCACAGCAAAATCAATCAGCCCCAGCATTTT.

The chain couples TRBV4-3 to TRBJ2-6; tentatively, D is TRBD1 or TRBD2 (5 bases each). Germline lookup yields CDR1 LGHNA and CDR2 YSLEER. The CDR3 extends over 19 amino acids. V was cut by 3 bases and J by 4 bases, with 22 bases left in between. The CDR3 region has the DNA TGCGCCAGCAGCCATGAAGCTATCGGGACGCCGTTAGGGGCCAACGTCCTGACTTTC. The encoded protein is CASSHEAIGTPLGANVLTF.

This chain uses TRBV12-3 or TRBV12-4 with TRBJ2-2; the match to TRBD1 covers 9 bases. V lost 7 bases, J lost 5 bases, and 8 bases stayed unmatched. CDR3 length: 15 residues. The CDR3 reads CASNLNRGRTGELFF. The CDR3 coding sequence is TGTGCCAGCAATCTGAACAGGGGGCGAACCGGGGAGCTGTTTTTT.

The V call is TRBV7-2, the J call TRBJ2-2, with 9 positions matching TRBD1. CDR3 length: 15 residues. Germline lookup yields CDR1 SGHTA and CDR2 FQGNSA. V lost 6 bases, J lost 3 bases, and 5 bases stayed unmatched. Written as DNA, the CDR3 is TGTGCCAGCAGGTTGACAGGGGGTCACACCGGGGAGCTGTTTTTT. Amino acids: CASRLTGGHTGELFF.

To note about this clonotype: This likely comes from a read error, as the CDR3 has no conserved phenylalanine or tryptophan at its end. No DNA is shown, since the ends of the CDR3 on it are uncertain; the CDR3 is the one TCRdb lists. The chain carries TRBV27 and TRBJ1-2. The CDR3 spans 11 amino acids, including both terminal residues. Germline loops: CDR1 MNHEY, CDR2 SMNVEV (reference sequence). This CDR3 is CASSLSKRQRV.

The chain is built from TRBV5-8 and TRBJ2-7; 10 nucleotides line up with TRBD1. Unmatched junction bases numbered 5, after V lost 2 bases and J lost 0 bases. Germline CDR1 reads SGHTS; CDR2 reads YDEGEE. This CDR3 has 16 residues. The CDR3 here is CASSLGGQGNSYEQYV. In nucleotides, the CDR3 is TGTGCCAGCAGCTTAGGGGGACAGGGGAACTCCTACGAGCAGTACGTC.

The gene calls are TRBV25-1 and TRBJ2-7; D call uncertain. The CDR3 is 11 residues long. Trimming shortened V by 1 base and J by 9 bases, and 7 bases separated the two germline ends. Germline V lookup: CDR1 MGHDK, CDR2 SYGVNS. The CDR3 region is CASSESTRQYV. The CDR3 nucleotides read TGTGCCAGCAGTGAATCAACACGGCAGTACGTC.

The table lists this clonotype with many counts. The V and J genes are TRBV5-1 and TRBJ2-3, with D maybe TRBD2 (5 bases). Trimming stripped 4 bases from V and 5 bases from J, with 14 bases between. The CDR3 spans 14 residues. CDR1 SGHRS and CDR2 YFSETQ come from the germline V gene. Here the CDR3 reads CASSRGPNQDTQYF. In nucleotides, the CDR3 is TGCGCCAGCAGCCGCGGGCCAAACCAAGATACGCAGTATTTT. The entire variable domain, with the rest obtained from reference TRBV5-1 and TRBJ2-3, is as follows: KAGVTQTPRYLIKTRGQQVTLSCSPISGHRSVSWYQQTPGQGLQFLFEYFSETQRNKGNFPGRFSGRQFSNSRSEMNVSTLELGDSALYLCASSRGPNQDTQYFGPGTRLTVL.

This clonotype has more than one count but fewer than ten. V usage is TRBV18 and J usage is TRBJ2-7; a weak D match, TRBD2 (7 bases). The V gene's germline CDR1 is KGHSH and CDR2 LQKENI. V was pared by 3 bases and J by 2 bases, with 11 bases between. The CDR3 has 14 amino acids. CDR3 nucleotides: TGTGCCAGCTCACCGGCGGGGGCCACCTACGAGCAGTACTTC. This codes for CASSPAGATYEQYF.

This clonotype came up many times. This chain connects TRBV7-8 to TRBJ2-1; maybe TRBD2 (5 bases). This CDR3 is 15 amino acids long. V lost 4 bases and J lost 4, with 14 bases in between. In germline, CDR1 is SGHVS, CDR2 FQNEAQ. The chain's CDR3 is CASSSRRTSYNEQFF. The CDR3 coding sequence is TGTGCCAGCAGCTCGCGTCGGACTTCTTACAATGAGCAGTTCTTC.

This chain links TRBV29-1 with TRBJ1-2; TRBD1 matches 8 bases. V lost 3 bases and J lost 4; bases outside the gene matches: 7. This CDR3 region has 14 residues. In germline, CDR1 is SQVTM, CDR2 ANQGSEA. The DNA of the CDR3 is TGCAGCGTTGACGAGGACAGGGCAAGCTATGGCTACACCTTC. Its protein is CSVDEDRASYGYTF.

A few counts support this clonotype. The chain couples TRBV12-5 to TRBJ2-7; no reliable D call. V was cut by 0 bases and J by 2 bases, with 8 bases left in between. In germline, CDR1 is LGHNT, CDR2 FRNRAP. This CDR3 has 14 residues. CDR3 sequence reads: CASGLVRQPYEQYF. The DNA of the CDR3 is TGTGCTAGTGGTTTGGTACGCCAGCCCTACGAGCAGTACTTC.

This clonotype was seen only a few times. This chain uses TRBV7-2 with TRBJ1-6; 9 bases are shared with TRBD1. Germline V gives CDR1 SGHTA, CDR2 FQGNSA. The length of the CDR3 is 14 residues. V trimming: 5 bases; J trimming: 9 bases; junction bases outside the gene matches: 5. The CDR3 coding sequence is TGTGCCAGCAGCCCGGGGACAGGGCCTTCACCCCTCCACTTT. Its translation: CASSPGTGPSPLHF.

The chain employs TRBV20-1 and TRBJ2-2, with D perhaps matching TRBD1 (5 bases). Trimming removed 0 bases at V and 3 bases at J, with 8 bases between. CDR1 DFQATT and CDR2 SNEGSKA come from the germline V gene (reference sequence). The CDR3 has 14 amino acids. CDR3 amino acids: CSARDKGDTGELFF. The CDR3 nucleotides read TGCAGTGCTAGAGATAAAGGGGACACCGGGGAGCTGTTTTTT.

This sequence joins TRBV6-2 or TRBV6-3 and TRBJ2-7; 7 nucleotides align to TRBD2. The V segment lost 4 bases and the J segment 2 bases; nucleotides outside the gene matches: 5. Germline CDR1 MNHEY, CDR2 SVGEGT. This CDR3 spans 14 amino acids. CDR3 residues: CASSLGRGTYEQYV. In nucleotides, the CDR3 is TGTGCCAGCAGTTTAGGGCGGGGGACCTACGAGCAGTACGTC.

This clonotype showed up just a few times. The chain combines TRBV6-2 or TRBV6-3 with TRBJ1-1; D is unresolved. The CDR3 is 14 residues long. The germline V gene has CDR1 MNHEY and CDR2 SVGEGT. Trimming shortened V by 2 bases and J by 4 bases, and 11 bases separated the two germline ends. CDR3 coding DNA: TGTGCCAGCAGTTACCCCCATAAAGGCACTGAAGCTTTCTTT. Residues: CASSYPHKGTEAFF.